The sequence of this TCR beta chain was determined in a study of T-cell reconstitution after alpha-beta-depleted transplantation in children. This clonotype was detected many times. Its antigen remains unknown. Unique molecular identifiers tagged the TCRbeta library. TCRdb processed the PCR reads anew with MiXCR; each CDR3 protein has one entry. The profile shows 900,000 or so distinct CDR3 sequences, about 16% of them singletons. The CDR3 sequence is 14 residues long. V was pared by 5 bases and J by 3 bases, with 7 bases of the junction left unmatched. Study-wide results and caveats: By one year post-transplant, T-cell counts and diversity largely arose from T cells that were newly produced.

The chain recombines TRBV12-3 or TRBV12-4 with TRBJ2-7; 7 nucleotides match TRBD1. Sequencing was performed on PBMCs, mostly from graft donor cells, taken 360 days after TCRalphabeta/CD19-depleted stem cell transplant. The receptor's source is a male patient between 5 and 17 years old who had a stem cell transplant for acute lymphoblastic leukemia, so the T cells may come from the graft donor. The CDR3, as DNA: TGTGCCAGCAGTCCGACAGGGCCCCTCTACGAGCAGTACTTC. Protein sequence: CASSPTGPLYEQYF.